The 13 T cell receptor beta chains presented below share a single source sample, sequenced in a study of blood T cells in healthy people across ages. Combining a sample-barcoded 5' primer with a J-beta primer mix, a second PCR ran for 7 to 11 cycles. TCRdb independently ran MiXCR on the 5' RACE reads; one entry per CDR3 protein. Counted here are hundreds of thousands of distinct CDR3 sequences, 25% to 30% occurring once; the ten biggest clones make up 25% to 35%. The sequencing sample was made of blood. These receptors were taken from a woman between 70 and 85 years old in good health.

This clonotype was seen only a few times. The DNA for the CDR3 is TGTGCCATCAGTGGGTCGGTCGGGGGCGTTTTTCAGTTCTTC. It is translated as CAISGSVGGVFQFF. The chain couples TRBV10-3 to TRBJ2-1, with D tentatively TRBD1 or TRBD2 (6 bases each). Germline CDR1 and CDR2: ENHRY and SYGVKD. V was cut by 4 bases and J by 13 bases, with 20 bases left in between. The CDR3 is 14 amino acids.

This clonotype has more than one count but fewer than ten. The chain joins TRBV7-8 to TRBJ2-5; either TRBD1 or TRBD2 may supply D (5 bases each). This CDR3 spans 13 amino acids. V lost 4 bases and J lost 5, with 11 bases in between. CDR1 and CDR2 from the germline V gene are SGHVS and FQNEAQ. CDR3 region: CASSWTGDETQYF. The CDR3, as DNA: TGTGCCAGCAGCTGGACCGGGGACGAGACCCAGTACTTC.

The gene calls are TRBV6-6 and TRBJ2-5; 12 bases map to TRBD2. The DNA end is a closer match to TRBJ2-1, so the J assignment may be wrong. The V gene's germline CDR1 is MNHNY and CDR2 SVGAGI (reference sequence). The length of the CDR3 is 14 residues. Here the CDR3 reads CASGLAGRGNEQFF. The CDR3 DNA sequence: TGTGCCAGCGGACTAGCGGGGAGGGGAAATGAGCAGTTCTTC.

This chain links TRBV20-1 with TRBJ2-7, with 11 bases lining up with TRBD2. Germline CDR1 DFQATT, CDR2 SNEGSKA (reference sequence). The J segment lost 1 base and the V segment lost 3 bases, leaving 2 bases of the junction unmatched. The CDR3 spans 14 residues. The CDR3 nucleotides read TGCAGTGCTAGTAGCGGGAGGGCTTCCTACGAGCAGTACTTC. Translated, it gives CSASSGRASYEQYF.

There are a few counts of this clonotype. This chain connects TRBV20-1 to TRBJ1-5, with 8 positions matching TRBD1. This CDR3 spans 15 amino acids. Germline lookup yields CDR1 DFQATT and CDR2 SNEGSKA (reference sequence). V shed 6 bases, J shed 4 bases, and the junction held 11 bases outside the gene matches. The CDR3 DNA sequence: TGCAGTGCCAAGACAGGGGAGGGTAGTAATCAGCCCCAGCATTTT. It yields the protein CSAKTGEGSNQPQHF.

This rearrangement joins TRBV24-1 to TRBJ2-3; tentatively, D is TRBD1 (6 bases). Germline V gene data show CDR1 as KGHDR and CDR2 as SFDVKD. CDR3 length: 14 residues. Trimming took off 3 bases at V and 5 bases at J, with 11 bases between the two ends. The chain's CDR3 is CATSDRGSKDTQYF. The CDR3 region has the DNA TGTGCCACCAGTGATAGGGGGTCGAAAGATACGCAGTATTTT.

The rearrangement uses TRBV5-1 and TRBJ2-5; 9 bases match TRBD2. The J call may not be correct, given that the DNA end is closer to TRBJ2-7. Germline assignment: CDR1 SGHRS and CDR2 YFSETQ. This CDR3 has 16 amino acids. The CDR3 loop is CASSSVAGEVSYEQYF. The CDR3, as DNA: TGCGCCAGCAGCTCTGTAGCGGGAGAGGTCAGCTACGAGCAGTACTTC.

This clonotype was counted only a few times. The chain is built from TRBV11-1 and TRBJ2-6, with TRBD1 matching over 12 bases. V was clipped by 3 bases and J by 2 bases; unmatched bases: 14. Germline V gives CDR1 SGHAT, CDR2 FQDESV (reference sequence). The CDR3 runs 21 residues. Here the CDR3 DNA reads TGTGCCAGCAGCTTTACACCGGGACAGGGGGCTTCGGCTACTGGGGCCAACGTCCTGACTTTC. This encodes CASSFTPGQGASATGANVLTF.

A remark on this clonotype: A read error may account for a junction end that differs from germline. The V call is TRBV7-2, the J call TRBJ2-1, with 7 bases that match TRBD2. The V gene's germline CDR1 is SGHTA and CDR2 FQGNSA. The CDR3 runs 15 residues. The CDR3 DNA sequence: TGTGCCGGCAGCTTAGATTGGACTAGAGAGAATGAGCAGTTCTTC. It yields the protein CAGSLDWTRENEQFF.

This clonotype was detected only a few times. V usage is TRBV20-1 and J usage is TRBJ1-1; a weak D match, TRBD1 (6 bases). The germline V gene encodes CDR1 DFQATT and CDR2 SNEGSKA (reference sequence). The CDR3 is 14 amino acids. V was cut by 0 bases and J by 0 bases, with 8 bases left in between. CDR3: CSARDTGMNTEAFF. In DNA, the CDR3 is TGCAGTGCTAGAGATACAGGGATGAACACTGAAGCTTTCTTT.

V and J are TRBV5-1 and TRBJ1-2; the D is unclear. Trimming removed 5 bases at V and 1 base at J, with 12 bases between. Germline loops: CDR1 SGHRS, CDR2 YFSETQ. The length of the CDR3 is 14 residues. The CDR3 here is CASRADLINYGYTF. CDR3 coding DNA: TGCGCCAGCAGGGCCGATCTAATTAACTATGGCTACACCTTC.

V usage is TRBV18 and J usage is TRBJ2-2; D unclear. The V gene lost 6 bases and the J gene lost 0 bases, with 17 bases spanning the gap. This CDR3 has 17 amino acids. Germline loops: CDR1 KGHSH, CDR2 LQKENI. The CDR3 sequence: CASSQRLAVANTGELFF. DNA of the CDR3: TGTGCCAGCTCGCAACGTCTGGCCGTCGCGAACACCGGGGAGCTGTTTTTT.

This clonotype was found once. The chain couples TRBV28 to TRBJ1-4, with D unresolved. The CDR3 runs to 17 residues. Between the trimmed V and J ends, which lost 4 bases and 4 bases, there was a span of 19 bases. CDR1 and CDR2 (germline): MDHEN, SYDVKM. CDR3 protein: CASSSITKRARNEKLFF. CDR3 in DNA: TGTGCCAGCAGTTCGATAACTAAAAGGGCTCGTAATGAAAAACTGTTTTTT.